The present entry profiles one T cell receptor (beta chain) with its context. V gave up 7 bases and J gave up 2 bases, with 21 bases separating them. The germline V gene encodes CDR1 MNHEY and CDR2 SMNVEV (reference sequence). This CDR3 spans 16 amino acids. This sample was included in a study of blood T cell repertoires in COVID-19. In the original analysis: By means of reference gene primer amplification, nucleated cell counts were estimated. Profiled with immunoSEQ multiplex PCR; TCRdb holds only in-frame clones, not every one. V and J calls and clone size come straight from that table; D and trimming were deduced from the DNA. The data hold about 280,000 clones, with around four fifths observed a single time.

Sequencing was performed on peripheral blood. This chain connects TRBV27 to TRBJ2-7, with D hard to call. The sequence was collected from a woman in her forties or fifties who had recovered from COVID-19. CDR3 coding DNA: TGTGCCAGCATCAGACCCCACAGCAAGCCTACCTACGAGCAGTACTTC. Translated, it gives CASIRPHSKPTYEQYF.